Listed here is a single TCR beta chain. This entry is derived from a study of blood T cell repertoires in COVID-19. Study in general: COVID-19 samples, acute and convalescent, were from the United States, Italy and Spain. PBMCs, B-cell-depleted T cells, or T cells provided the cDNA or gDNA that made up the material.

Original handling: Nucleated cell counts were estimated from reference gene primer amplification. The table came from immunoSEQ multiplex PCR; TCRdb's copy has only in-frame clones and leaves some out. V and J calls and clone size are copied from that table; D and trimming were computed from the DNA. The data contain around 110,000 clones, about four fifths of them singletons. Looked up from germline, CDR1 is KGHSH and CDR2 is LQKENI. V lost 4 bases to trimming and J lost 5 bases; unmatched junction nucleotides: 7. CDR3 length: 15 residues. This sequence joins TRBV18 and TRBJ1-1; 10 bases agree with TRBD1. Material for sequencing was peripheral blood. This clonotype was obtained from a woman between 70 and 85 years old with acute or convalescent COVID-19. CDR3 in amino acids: CASSLRQGAETEAFF. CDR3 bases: TGTGCCAGCTCACTACGACAGGGGGCGGAAACTGAAGCTTTCTTT. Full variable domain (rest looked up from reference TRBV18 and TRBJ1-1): NAGVMQNPRHLVRRRGQEARLRCSPMKGHSHVYWYRQLPEEGLKFMVYLQKENIIDESGMPKERFSAEFPKEGPSILRIQQVVRGDSAAYFCASSLRQGAETEAFFGQGTRLTVV.